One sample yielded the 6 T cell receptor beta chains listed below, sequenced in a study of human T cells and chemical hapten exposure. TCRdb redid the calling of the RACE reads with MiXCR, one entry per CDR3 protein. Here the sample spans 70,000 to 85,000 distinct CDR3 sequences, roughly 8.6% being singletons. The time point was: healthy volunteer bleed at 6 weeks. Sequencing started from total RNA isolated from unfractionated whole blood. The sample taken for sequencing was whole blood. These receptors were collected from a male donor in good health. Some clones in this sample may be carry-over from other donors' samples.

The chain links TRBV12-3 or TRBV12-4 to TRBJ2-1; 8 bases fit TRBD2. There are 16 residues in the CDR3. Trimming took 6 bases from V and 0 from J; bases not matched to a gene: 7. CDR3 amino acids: CASSWVAGSSYNEQFF. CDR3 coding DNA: TGTGCCAGCAGCTGGGTAGCGGGGAGCTCCTACAATGAGCAGTTCTTC.

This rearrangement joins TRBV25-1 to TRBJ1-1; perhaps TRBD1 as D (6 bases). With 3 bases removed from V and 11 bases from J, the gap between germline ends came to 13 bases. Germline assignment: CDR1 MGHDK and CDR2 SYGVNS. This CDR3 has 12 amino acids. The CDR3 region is CASSELRGYAFF. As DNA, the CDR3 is TGTGCCAGCAGTGAGTTGAGGGGGTACGCTTTCTTT.

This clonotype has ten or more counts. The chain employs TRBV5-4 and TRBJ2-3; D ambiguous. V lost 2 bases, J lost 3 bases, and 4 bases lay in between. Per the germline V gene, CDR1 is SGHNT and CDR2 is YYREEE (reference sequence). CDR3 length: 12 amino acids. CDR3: CASSFGTDTQYF. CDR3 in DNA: TGTGCCAGCAGCTTTGGGACAGATACGCAGTATTTT.

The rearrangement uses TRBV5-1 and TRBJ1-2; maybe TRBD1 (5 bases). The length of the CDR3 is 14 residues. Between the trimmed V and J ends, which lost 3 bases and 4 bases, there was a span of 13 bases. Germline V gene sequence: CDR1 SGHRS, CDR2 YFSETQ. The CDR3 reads CASSSRLDSYGYTF. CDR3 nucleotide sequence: TGCGCCAGCAGCTCCCGATTAGACAGCTATGGCTACACCTTC.

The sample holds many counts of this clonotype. The CDR3 sequence is CASSFKLGSPLHF. The CDR3 DNA is TGTGCCAGCAGTTTCAAACTTGGTTCACCCCTCCACTTT. The chain uses TRBV12-3 or TRBV12-4 and TRBJ1-6, with D unresolved. V gave up 3 bases and J gave up 9 bases, with 9 bases separating them. The CDR3 consists of 13 residues.

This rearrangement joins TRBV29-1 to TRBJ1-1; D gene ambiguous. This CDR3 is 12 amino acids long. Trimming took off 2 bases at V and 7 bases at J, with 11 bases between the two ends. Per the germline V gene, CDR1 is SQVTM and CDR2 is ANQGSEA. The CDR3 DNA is TGCAGCGTTGAAAGGGAAACGGGTGAAGCTTTCTTT. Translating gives CSVERETGEAFF.